The 12 T cell receptor beta chains presented below share a single source sample, sequenced in a study of blood T cell repertoires in COVID-19. Sequencing was performed with immunoSEQ multiplex PCR; in TCRdb, only in-frame clones are kept and a portion is missing. The sample has roughly 37,000 clones, roughly 80% seen once. The sample comprised peripheral blood. Receptors originate from a human donor in a cohort sampled during active COVID-19.

The genes are TRBV4-1 and TRBJ2-7; 7 bases line up with TRBD1. Germline lookup yields CDR1 MGHRA and CDR2 YSYEKL. The CDR3 is 15 amino acids. The J segment lost 2 bases and the V segment lost 1 base, leaving 5 bases of the junction unmatched. CDR3 sequence reads: CASSQGGTATYEQYF. CDR3 in DNA: TGCGCCAGCAGCCAAGGTGGGACAGCGACCTACGAGCAGTACTTC.

Comment on this clone: Other DNA sequences in the sample encode the same CDR3. This rearrangement joins TRBV7-2 to TRBJ2-3; D is uncertain. The CDR3 runs to 15 residues. The V end was cut by 1 base, the J end by 9 bases, with 17 bases between. Germline CDR1 SGHTA, CDR2 FQGNSA. The CDR3 DNA follows: TGTGCCAGCAGCTTAGGAGGTCCACTTCTCGACACGCAGTATTTT. Its protein is CASSLGGPLLDTQYF. Supplemented by reference TRBV7-2 and TRBJ2-3, the full variable domain reads GAGVSQSPSNKVTEKGKDVELRCDPISGHTALYWYRQSLGQGLEFLIYFQGNSAPDKSGLPSDRFSAERTGGSVSTLTIQRTQQEDSAVYLCASSLGGPLLDTQYFGPGTRLTVL.

This chain connects TRBV29-1 to TRBJ1-2, with a weak D call TRBD1 (6 bases). Germline V gene sequence: CDR1 SQVTM, CDR2 ANQGSEA. Trimming removed 5 bases at V and 6 bases at J, with 13 bases between. The CDR3 extends over 12 amino acids. The CDR3 spells CSVLRQADGYTF. The CDR3 DNA reads as TGCAGCGTTCTCAGACAGGCCGATGGCTACACCTTC.

The V and J genes are TRBV12-2 and TRBJ2-7; the D call of TRBD2 is as the table states it, not checked on the DNA. TRBV12-2 represents a pseudogene. CDR3 length: 16 amino acids. The CDR3 DNA follows: TGTGCAAGTCGCTTAGCGGGGACTAGCGGGGGATTAGAGCAGTACTTC. Its protein is CASRLAGTSGGLEQYF.

The chain uses TRBV6-2 or TRBV6-3 and TRBJ2-3; D gene ambiguous. This CDR3 is built from 14 residues. Germline CDR1 is MNHEY and CDR2 is SVGEGT. V was trimmed by 6 bases and J by 5 bases, leaving 15 bases between them. CDR3 loop: CASSLDTYQDTQYF. The CDR3 region has the DNA TGTGCCAGCAGCCTTGACACCTATCAAGATACGCAGTATTTT.

This chain uses TRBV4-1 with TRBJ1-1; maybe TRBD1 (5 bases). The CDR3 is 14 amino acids. The ends were cut back, 4 bases at V and 2 bases at J, with 11 bases in the middle. The germline V gene encodes CDR1 MGHRA and CDR2 YSYEKL. The CDR3 region is CASSPGAVNTEAFF. Written as DNA, the CDR3 is TGCGCCAGCAGCCCTGGGGCAGTTAACACTGAAGCTTTCTTT.

This chain links TRBV19 with TRBJ1-5, with D maybe TRBD1 (5 bases). CDR1 LNHDA and CDR2 SQIVND come from the germline V gene (reference sequence). The V end was cut by 5 bases, the J end by 5 bases, with 13 bases between. The CDR3 is 14 residues long. For the CDR3, the DNA is TGTGCCAGTAGTCGTGGGGGAGGGGATCAGCCCCAGCATTTT. Protein sequence: CASSRGGGDQPQHF.

This chain links TRBV28 with TRBJ1-2; D remains ambiguous. Between the trimmed V and J ends, which lost 2 bases and 1 base, there was a span of 8 bases. The CDR3 runs 14 residues. CDR1 MDHEN and CDR2 SYDVKM come from the germline V gene. CDR3 residues: CASSLGRINYGYTF. DNA of the CDR3: TGTGCCAGCAGTTTAGGGAGGATTAACTATGGCTACACCTTC.

V is TRBV7-9 and J is TRBJ2-7, with D possibly being TRBD1 (6 bases). This CDR3 has 12 amino acids. CDR1 is SEHNR, CDR2 FQNEAQ, per germline (reference sequence). V was pared by 5 bases and J by 4 bases, with 9 bases between. This CDR3 is CASSQTGYEQYF. In DNA form, the CDR3 reads TGTGCCAGCAGCCAAACAGGGTACGAGCAGTACTTC.

This clone showed up just a few times. V usage is TRBV19 and J usage is TRBJ1-6; 8 bases are a match to TRBD1. The CDR3 has 13 residues. Germline CDR1 LNHDA, CDR2 SQIVND (reference sequence). With 9 bases clipped from V and 8 bases from J, the junction kept 6 bases outside the gene matches. CDR3 loop: CASNPGGDSPLHF. DNA for the CDR3: TGTGCCAGCAACCCAGGGGGCGATTCACCCCTCCACTTT.

This clone was found once. V and J are TRBV2 and TRBJ1-5; D gene uncertain. Trimming shortened V by 3 bases and J by 5 bases, and 5 bases separated the two germline ends. Germline assignment: CDR1 SNHLY and CDR2 FYNNEI. The CDR3 consists of 12 residues. The CDR3, as DNA: TGTGCCAGCAGTGAGTCATATCAGCCCCAGCATTTT. Protein product: CASSESYQPQHF.

The chain recombines TRBV10-2 with TRBJ1-2; 7 bases line up with TRBD1. Unmatched junction bases numbered 10, after V lost 8 bases and J lost 4 bases. CDR3 length: 14 amino acids. Germline V gene data show CDR1 as WSHSY and CDR2 as SAAADI. CDR3: CASSVGQEGYGYTF. The CDR3 DNA reads as TGCGCCAGCTCAGTCGGACAGGAGGGCTATGGCTACACCTTC.